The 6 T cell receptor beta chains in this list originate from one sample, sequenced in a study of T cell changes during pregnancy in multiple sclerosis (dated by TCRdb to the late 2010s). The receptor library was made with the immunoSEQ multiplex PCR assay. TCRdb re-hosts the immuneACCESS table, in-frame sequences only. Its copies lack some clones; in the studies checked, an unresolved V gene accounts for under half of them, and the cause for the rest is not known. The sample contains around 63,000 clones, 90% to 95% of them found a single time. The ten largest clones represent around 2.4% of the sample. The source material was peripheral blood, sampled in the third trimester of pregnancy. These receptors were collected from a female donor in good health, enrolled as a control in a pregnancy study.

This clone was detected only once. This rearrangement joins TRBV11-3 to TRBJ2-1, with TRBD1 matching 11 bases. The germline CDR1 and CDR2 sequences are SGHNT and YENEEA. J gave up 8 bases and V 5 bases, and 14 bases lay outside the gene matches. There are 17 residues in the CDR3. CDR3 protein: CASSLYTGTGGMDEQFF. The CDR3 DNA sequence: TGTGCCAGCAGCCTTTATACCGGGACAGGGGGTATGGATGAGCAGTTCTTC.

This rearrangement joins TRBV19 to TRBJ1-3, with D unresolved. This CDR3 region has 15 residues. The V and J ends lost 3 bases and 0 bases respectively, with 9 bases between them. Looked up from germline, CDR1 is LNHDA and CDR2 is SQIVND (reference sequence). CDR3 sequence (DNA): TGTGCCAGTAGTATGCGGGTGAGCTCTGGAAACACCATATATTTT. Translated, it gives CASSMRVSSGNTIYF.

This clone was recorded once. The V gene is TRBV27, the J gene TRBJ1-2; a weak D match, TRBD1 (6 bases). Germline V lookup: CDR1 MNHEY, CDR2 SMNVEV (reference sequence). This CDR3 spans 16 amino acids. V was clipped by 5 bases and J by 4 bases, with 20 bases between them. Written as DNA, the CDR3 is TGTGCCAGCAGTCTCCTAAGACAGGTCAGCCCCTATGGCTACACCTTC. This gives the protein CASSLLRQVSPYGYTF.

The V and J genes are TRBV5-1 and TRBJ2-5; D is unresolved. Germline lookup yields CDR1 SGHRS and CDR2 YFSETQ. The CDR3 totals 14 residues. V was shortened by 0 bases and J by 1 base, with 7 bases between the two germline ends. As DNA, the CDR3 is TGCGCCAGCAGCTTGGGCAGGATCCAAGAGACCCAGTACTTC. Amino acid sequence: CASSLGRIQETQYF.

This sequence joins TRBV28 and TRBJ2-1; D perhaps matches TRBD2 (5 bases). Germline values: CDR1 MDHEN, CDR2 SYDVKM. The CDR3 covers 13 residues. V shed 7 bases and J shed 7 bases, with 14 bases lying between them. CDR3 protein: CASNLEVGNEQFF. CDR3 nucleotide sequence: TGTGCCAGCAACTTGGAGGTTGGGAATGAGCAGTTCTTC.

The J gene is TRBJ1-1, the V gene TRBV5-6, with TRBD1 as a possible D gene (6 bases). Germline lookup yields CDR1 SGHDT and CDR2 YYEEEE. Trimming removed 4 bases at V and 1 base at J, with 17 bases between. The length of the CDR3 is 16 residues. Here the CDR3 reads CASSAVQGRWNTEAFF. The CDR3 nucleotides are TGTGCCAGCAGCGCGGTACAGGGTAGGTGGAACACTGAAGCTTTCTTT. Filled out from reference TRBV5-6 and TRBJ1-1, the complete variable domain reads DAGVTQSPTHLIKTRGQQVTLRCSPKSGHDTVSWYQQALGQGPQFIFQYYEEEERQRGNFPDRFSGHQFPNYSSELNVNALLLGDSALYLCASSAVQGRWNTEAFFGQGTRLTVV.